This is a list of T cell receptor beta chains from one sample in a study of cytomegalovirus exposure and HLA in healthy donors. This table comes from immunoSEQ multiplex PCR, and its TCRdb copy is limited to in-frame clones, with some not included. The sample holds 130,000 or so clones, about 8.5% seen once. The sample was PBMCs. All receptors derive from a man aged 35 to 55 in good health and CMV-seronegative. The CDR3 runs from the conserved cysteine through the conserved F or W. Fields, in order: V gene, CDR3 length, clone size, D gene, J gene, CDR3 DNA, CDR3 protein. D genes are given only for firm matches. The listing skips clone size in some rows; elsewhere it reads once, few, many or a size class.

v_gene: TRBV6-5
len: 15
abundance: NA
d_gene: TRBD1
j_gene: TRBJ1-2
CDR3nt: TGTGCCAGCAGTTCCTCCGGACAGGGCCCTATGAGCTACACCTTC
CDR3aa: CASSSSGQGPMSYTF

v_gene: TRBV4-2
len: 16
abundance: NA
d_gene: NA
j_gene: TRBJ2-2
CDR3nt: TGTGCCAGCAGCCAAGATTTTCAGGGGAGCACCGGGGAGCTGTTTTTT
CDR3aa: CASSQDFQGSTGELFF

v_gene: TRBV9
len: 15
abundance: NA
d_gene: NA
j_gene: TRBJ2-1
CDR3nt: TGTGCCAGCAGCGTAGCTAATTTCCTGGCGGGTGAGCAGTTCTTC
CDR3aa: CASSVANFLAGEQFF

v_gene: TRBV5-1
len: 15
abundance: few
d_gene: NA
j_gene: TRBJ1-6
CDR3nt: TGCGCCAGCAGCTTGGATGATCCGGGGAATTCACCCCTCCACTTT
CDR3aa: CASSLDDPGNSPLHF

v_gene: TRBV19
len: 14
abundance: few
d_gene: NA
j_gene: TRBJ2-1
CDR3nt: TGTGCCAGTAGTATGGGCGGGGAAAGAAATGAGCAGTTCTTC
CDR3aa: CASSMGGERNEQFF

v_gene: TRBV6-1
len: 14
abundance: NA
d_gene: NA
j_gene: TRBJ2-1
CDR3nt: TGTGCCAGCATCGAAGGGGTCCCTGACAATGAGCAGTTCTTC
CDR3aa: CASIEGVPDNEQFF

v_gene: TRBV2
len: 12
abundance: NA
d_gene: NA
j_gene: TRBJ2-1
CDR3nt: TGTGCCAGCATACTAAATTACAATGAGCAGTTCTTC
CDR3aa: CASILNYNEQFF

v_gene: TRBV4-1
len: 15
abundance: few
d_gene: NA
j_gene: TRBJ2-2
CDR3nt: TGCGCCAGCAGCCAAGGTTGGGCGGGTCCCGGGGAGCTGTTTTTT
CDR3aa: CASSQGWAGPGELFF

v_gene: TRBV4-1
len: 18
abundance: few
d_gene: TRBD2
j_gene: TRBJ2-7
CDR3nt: TGCGCCAGCAGCCAAGGTCGATTCACGGGGGGGCCACGAAACGAGCAGTACTTC
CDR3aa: CASSQGRFTGGPRNEQYF

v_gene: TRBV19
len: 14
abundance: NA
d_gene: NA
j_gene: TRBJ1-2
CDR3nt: TGTGCCAGTAGAACAGCGGGACAAGGGTATGGCTACACCTTC
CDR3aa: CASRTAGQGYGYTF

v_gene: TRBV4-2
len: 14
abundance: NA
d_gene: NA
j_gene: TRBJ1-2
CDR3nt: TGTGCCAGCAGCCACCCCAACAGTGTGGGTGGCTACACCTTC
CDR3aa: CASSHPNSVGGYTF

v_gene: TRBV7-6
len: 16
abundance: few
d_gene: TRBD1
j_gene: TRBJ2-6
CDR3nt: TGTGCCAGCAGTGCAGGACAGGGGGCTGGGGCCAACGTCCTGACTTTC
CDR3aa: CASSAGQGAGANVLTF

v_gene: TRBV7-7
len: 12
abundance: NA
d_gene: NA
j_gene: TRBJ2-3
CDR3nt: TGTGCCAGCAGCTTTCCGGTAGATACGCAGTATTTT
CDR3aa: CASSFPVDTQYF

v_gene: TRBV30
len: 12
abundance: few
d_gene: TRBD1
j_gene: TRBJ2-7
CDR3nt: TGTGCCTGGGGGGACAGTGACTACGAGCAGTACTTC
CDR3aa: CAWGDSDYEQYF

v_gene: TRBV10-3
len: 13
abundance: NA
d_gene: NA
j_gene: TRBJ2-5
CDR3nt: TGTGCCAGGCGACAGGGGAGGGAAGAGACCCAGTACTTC
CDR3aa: CARRQGREETQYF

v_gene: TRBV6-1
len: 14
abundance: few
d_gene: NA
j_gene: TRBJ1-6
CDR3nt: TGTGCCAGCAGGAGAGGGGCGGCGGGGTCACCCCTCCACTTT
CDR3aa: CASRRGAAGSPLHF

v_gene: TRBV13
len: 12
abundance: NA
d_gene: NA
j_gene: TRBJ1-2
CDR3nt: TGTGCCAGCAGCTTGAGCTTCCGGGGCTACACCTTC
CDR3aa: CASSLSFRGYTF

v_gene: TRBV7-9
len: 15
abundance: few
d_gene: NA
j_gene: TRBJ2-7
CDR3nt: TGTGCCAGCAGCTTAGGAGGCAACGGTCCCTACGAGCAGTACTTC
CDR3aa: CASSLGGNGPYEQYF

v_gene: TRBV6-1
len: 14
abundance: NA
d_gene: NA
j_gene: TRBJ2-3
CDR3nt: TGTGCCAGCAGTGAAGCGCGGGCCACAGATACGCAGTATTTT
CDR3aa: CASSEARATDTQYF

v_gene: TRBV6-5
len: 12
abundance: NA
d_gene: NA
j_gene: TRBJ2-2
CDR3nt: TGTGCCAGCAGCAGGGATACCGGGGAGCTGTTTTTT
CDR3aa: CASSRDTGELFF

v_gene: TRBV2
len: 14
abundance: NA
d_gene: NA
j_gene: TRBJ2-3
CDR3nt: TGTGCCAGCAGCTTCAGGGGCTATAGAGATACGCAGTATTTT
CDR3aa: CASSFRGYRDTQYF

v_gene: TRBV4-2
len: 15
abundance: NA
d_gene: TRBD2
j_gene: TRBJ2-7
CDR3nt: TGTGCCAGCAGCCAAGCGAGACTAGCGACCTACGAGCAGTACTTC
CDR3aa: CASSQARLATYEQYF

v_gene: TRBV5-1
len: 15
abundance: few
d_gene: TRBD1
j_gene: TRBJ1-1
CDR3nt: TGCGCCAGCAGCTGGGATCGACAGGGACGGACTGAAGCTTTCTTT
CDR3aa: CASSWDRQGRTEAFF

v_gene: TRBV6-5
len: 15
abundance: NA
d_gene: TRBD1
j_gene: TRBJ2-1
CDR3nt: TGTGCCAGCAGAAAAACAGGGGTATCCTACAATGAGCAGTTCTTC
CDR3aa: CASRKTGVSYNEQFF

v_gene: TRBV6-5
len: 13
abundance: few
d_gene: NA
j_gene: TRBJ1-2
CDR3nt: TGTGCCAACAGTCCCGACACTAGCTATGGCTACACCTTC
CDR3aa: CANSPDTSYGYTF

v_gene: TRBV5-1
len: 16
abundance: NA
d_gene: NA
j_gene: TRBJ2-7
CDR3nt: TGCGCCAGCAGCCCCCTTGTGGGGGGTACGAGAAACGAGCAGTACTTC
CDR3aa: CASSPLVGGTRNEQYF

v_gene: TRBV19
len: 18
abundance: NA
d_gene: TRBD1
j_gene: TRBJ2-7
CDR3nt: TGTGCCAGTAGTATTGGGACAGGGAGGCCCTCCTCCTCCTACGAGCAGTACTTC
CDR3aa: CASSIGTGRPSSSYEQYF

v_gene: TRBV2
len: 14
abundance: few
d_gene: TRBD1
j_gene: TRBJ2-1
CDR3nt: TGTGCCAGCAAGAGACAGGGATACAACGATGAGCAGTTCTTC
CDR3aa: CASKRQGYNDEQFF

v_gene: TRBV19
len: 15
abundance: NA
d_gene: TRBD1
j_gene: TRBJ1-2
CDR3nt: TGTGCCAGTAGTATAGCCGGAACAGGGGCCCAGGGCTACACCTTC
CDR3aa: CASSIAGTGAQGYTF

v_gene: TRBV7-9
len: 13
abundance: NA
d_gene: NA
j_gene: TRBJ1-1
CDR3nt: TGTGCCAGCAGCCCGATAAACTTAGGAGGTGCTTTCTTT
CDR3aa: CASSPINLGGAFF

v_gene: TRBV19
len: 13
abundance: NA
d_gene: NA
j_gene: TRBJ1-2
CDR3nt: TGTGCCAGTAGTATAGGACAGCTCTATGGCTACACCTTC
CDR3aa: CASSIGQLYGYTF

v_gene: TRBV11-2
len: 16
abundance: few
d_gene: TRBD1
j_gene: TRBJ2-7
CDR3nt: TGTGCCAGCAGCTCTCGCCCGACAGGGGGCGTGGACGAGCAGTACTTC
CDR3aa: CASSSRPTGGVDEQYF

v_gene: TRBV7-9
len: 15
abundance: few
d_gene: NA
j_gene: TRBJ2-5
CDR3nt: TGTGCCAGCAGCCCCCTCGACGCTAGCCGAGAGACCCAGTACTTC
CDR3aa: CASSPLDASRETQYF